These 28 T cell receptor beta chains were all obtained from the same sample, sequenced in a study of shared clonotypes between healthy human individuals. TCRdb keeps only in-frame clones here, not all; method: immunoSEQ multiplex PCR. Here the sample spans hundreds of thousands of clones, 70% to 80% being singletons. The material sequenced was PBMCs. The receptors were gathered from a middle-aged woman in good health. Some clones in this sample may be carry-over from other donors' samples.

The chain links TRBV11-2 to TRBJ2-5; D is undetermined. The CDR3 covers 15 residues. Per germline, CDR1 SGHAT and CDR2 FQNNGV. Trimming took off 6 bases at V and 1 base at J, with 15 bases between the two ends. CDR3 sequence: CASSPVLGFQETQYF. The CDR3 coding sequence is TGTGCCAGCAGTCCCGTCCTGGGGTTCCAAGAGACCCAGTACTTC. The full variable domain, rest sourced from reference TRBV11-2 and TRBJ2-5, is EAGVAQSPRYKIIEKRQSVAFWCNPISGHATLYWYQQILGQGPKLLIQFQNNGVVDDSQLPKDRFSAERLKGVDSTLKIQPAKLEDSAVYLCASSPVLGFQETQYFGPGTRLLVL.

This clone has just a few counts. V gene TRBV2 combines with J gene TRBJ2-3; D gene uncertain. CDR3 length: 14 residues. The germline CDR1 and CDR2 sequences are SNHLY and FYNNEI. Trimming removed 5 bases at V and 4 bases at J, with 13 bases between. CDR3 sequence (DNA): TGTGCCAGCAGTCCTCAATTCACCTCAGATACGCAGTATTTT. Its protein product is CASSPQFTSDTQYF.

This chain joins TRBV6-4 and TRBJ2-7; D is unclear. This CDR3 comprises 15 residues. Deletions cut 6 bases from V and 5 bases from J, with 20 bases between. Per the germline V gene, CDR1 is MRHNA and CDR2 is SNTAGT. The CDR3 loop reads CASRVGWAHLHEQYF. The CDR3 DNA is TGTGCCAGCAGAGTTGGGTGGGCCCATCTACACGAGCAGTACTTC.

The table lists this clone with a count of one. V usage is TRBV2 and J usage is TRBJ2-5; 10 bases agree with TRBD1. Germline CDR1 is SNHLY and CDR2 is FYNNEI. CDR3 length equals 13 residues. V dropped 8 bases and J dropped 11; count of bases not matched to a gene: 11. In DNA form, the CDR3 reads TGTGCCAGCGGTAGACAGGGGGCAGGAGAGCAGTACTTC. Its protein is CASGRQGAGEQYF.

The V gene is TRBV18, the J gene TRBJ2-5; a weak D match, TRBD2 (5 bases). The CDR3 length is 14 residues. Trimming stripped 4 bases from V and 3 bases from J, with 12 bases between. Germline lookup yields CDR1 KGHSH and CDR2 LQKENI. The CDR3 is CASSRTRAEETQYF. The DNA of the CDR3 is TGTGCCAGCTCACGTACTAGGGCAGAAGAGACCCAGTACTTC.

The chain is built from TRBV7-9 and TRBJ2-3; TRBD2 agrees at 9 bases. The junction had 9 bases not matched to a gene; V was cut back by 11 bases and J by 6 bases. CDR3 length: 13 residues. CDR1 and CDR2 from the germline V gene are SEHNR and FQNEAQ (reference sequence). Written as DNA, the CDR3 is TGTGCCGTCGGGCGGGAGGGCCCGGATACGCAGTATTTT. Protein sequence: CAVGREGPDTQYF.

J is TRBJ1-3 and V is TRBV30, with D hard to call. Germline CDR1 GTSNPN, CDR2 SVGIG (reference sequence). The germline V and J ends were trimmed by 5 bases and 1 base, with 6 bases remaining between them. This CDR3 spans 12 amino acids. CDR3 in DNA: TGTGCCTGGGGCACTTCTGGAAACACCATATATTTT. It yields the protein CAWGTSGNTIYF.

The chain joins TRBV10-1 to TRBJ2-5; perhaps D is TRBD1 or TRBD2 (6 bases each). V was trimmed by 2 bases and J by 3 bases, leaving 19 bases between them. The CDR3 consists of 17 residues. Germline V lookup: CDR1 WNHNN, CDR2 SYGVQD (reference sequence). The CDR3 DNA follows: TGCGCCAGCAGTGAGCATGGGGGGCTCGACCTGAAAGAGACCCAGTACTTC. Amino acid sequence: CASSEHGGLDLKETQYF.

The chain couples TRBV4-1 to TRBJ1-4, with unresolved D. CDR3 size: 18 residues. V was trimmed by 2 bases and J by 4 bases, leaving 20 bases between them. Germline lookup yields CDR1 MGHRA and CDR2 YSYEKL. Here the CDR3 reads CASSQRFPQSNDNEKLFF. The CDR3, as DNA: TGCGCCAGCAGCCAACGGTTTCCGCAATCAAACGATAATGAAAAACTGTTTTTT.

The CDR3 DNA is TGTGCCAGCAGTCAAGGGGGAGCCTACTATGGCTACACCTTC. As protein: CASSQGGAYYGYTF. The V gene is TRBV7-9, the J gene TRBJ1-2; tentatively, D is TRBD1 (6 bases). The CDR3 runs to 14 residues. CDR1 and CDR2 from the germline V gene are SEHNR and FQNEAQ (reference sequence). The V gene lost 6 bases and the J gene lost 3 bases, with 14 bases spanning the gap. Filled out from reference TRBV7-9 and TRBJ1-2, the complete variable domain reads DTGVSQNPRHKITKRGQNVTFRCDPISEHNRLYWYRQTLGQGPEFLTYFQNEAQLEKSRLLSDRFSAERPKGSFSTLEIQRTEQGDSAMYLCASSQGGAYYGYTFGSGTRLTVV.

The count of this clone is one. The chain is built from TRBV19 and TRBJ1-4, with D tentatively TRBD1 (6 bases). Deletions cut 7 bases from V and 3 bases from J, with 18 bases between. CDR1 and CDR2 from the germline V gene are LNHDA and SQIVND (reference sequence). The length of the CDR3 is 16 residues. The CDR3 here is CASTDAGARSNEKLFF. The CDR3 DNA sequence: TGTGCCAGTACCGATGCGGGGGCGCGATCTAATGAAAAACTGTTTTTT.

The J gene is TRBJ2-5, the V gene TRBV7-6, with TRBD2 matching over 11 bases. The CDR3 runs to 16 residues. CDR1 and CDR2 (germline): SGHVS, FNYEAQ. V lost 5 bases and J lost 0; bases outside the gene matches: 5. The CDR3 DNA follows: TGTGCCAGCAGCCCCTTAGCGGGAGGGAACCAAGAGACCCAGTACTTC. Translation gives CASSPLAGGNQETQYF.

The chain is built from TRBV19 and TRBJ2-2, with D possibly called TRBD1 or TRBD2 (5 bases each). Looked up from germline, CDR1 is LNHDA and CDR2 is SQIVND (reference sequence). V lost 8 bases to trimming and J lost 5 bases, with 15 bases between them. CDR3 length: 14 amino acids. This CDR3 is CASVAGRGTGELFF. The CDR3 coding sequence is TGTGCCAGTGTTGCGGGTAGGGGTACCGGGGAGCTGTTTTTT.

The rearrangement joins TRBV28 to TRBJ2-3; D call uncertain. CDR3 length: 12 residues. From germline, CDR1 is MDHEN and CDR2 SYDVKM. V lost 4 bases and J 1 base, leaving 3 bases between the germline ends. The CDR3 region is CASSYGTDTQYF. The CDR3, as DNA: TGTGCCAGCAGTTACGGCACAGATACGCAGTATTTT. Full variable domain (missing parts from reference TRBV28 and TRBJ2-3): DVKVTQSSRYLVKRTGEKVFLECVQDMDHENMFWYRQDPGLGLRLIYFSYDVKMKEKGDIPEGYSVSREKKERFSLILESASTNQTSMYLCASSYGTDTQYFGPGTRLTVL.

This rearrangement joins TRBV4-1 to TRBJ2-7; D is possibly TRBD1 (6 bases). The germline CDR1 and CDR2 sequences are MGHRA and YSYEKL. This CDR3 has 15 amino acids. The V end lost 4 bases, the J end lost 5 bases, and 18 bases lay between the germline ends. CDR3 region: CASSRTHRVDNEQYF. In DNA form, the CDR3 reads TGCGCCAGCAGCCGGACACACAGGGTGGACAACGAGCAGTACTTC.

This clone was picked up one time. The chain uses TRBV29-1 and TRBJ1-1; D uncertain. Germline V lookup: CDR1 SQVTM, CDR2 ANQGSEA. Deletions cut 3 bases from V and 1 base from J, with 6 bases between. The CDR3 loop spans 12 amino acids. The CDR3 DNA follows: TGCAGCGTTGAGTCAGGGAACACTGAAGCTTTCTTT. Encoded protein: CSVESGNTEAFF.

The J gene is TRBJ1-1, the V gene TRBV19; TRBD1 is a possible D gene (5 bases). The germline gives CDR1 LNHDA, CDR2 SQIVND (reference sequence). V was clipped by 10 bases and J by 1 base, with 16 bases between them. The CDR3 has 14 amino acids. The CDR3 region is CATTSGQQNTEAFF. The CDR3 coding sequence is TGTGCCACCACGTCAGGGCAACAGAACACTGAAGCTTTCTTT.

The chain is built from TRBV7-2 and TRBJ2-5; TRBD2 aligns across 14 bases. The DNA end lines up better with TRBJ2-7; the J call may be wrong. This CDR3 is built from 15 residues. Germline V gene data show CDR1 as SGHTA and CDR2 as FQGNSA. The CDR3 spells CASSPGTSGSFEQYF. CDR3 DNA sequence: TGTGCCAGCAGCCCAGGGACTAGCGGGAGTTTCGAGCAGTACTTC.

As to this clone: It differs at one base from a far larger clone, so likely a read error. This same CDR3 is encoded by further DNA sequences in the sample. The genes are TRBV29-1 and TRBJ1-5; D not resolved. This CDR3 spans 14 amino acids. Trimming removed 4 bases from V and 1 base from J, with 11 bases in between. CDR1 SQVTM and CDR2 ANQGSEA come from the germline V gene. The DNA for the CDR3 is TGCAGCGTTGGAGAGCAATACAGCAATCAGCCCCAGCATTTT. Protein sequence: CSVGEQYSNQPQHF.

The gene calls are TRBV7-8 and TRBJ2-1; D not certain. V dropped 2 bases and J dropped 0 bases, with 8 bases sitting between them. The CDR3 length is 15 residues. From germline, CDR1 is SGHVS and CDR2 FQNEAQ. CDR3 amino acids: CASSLIRGSYNEQFF. The CDR3 DNA reads as TGTGCCAGCAGCTTAATCAGAGGCTCCTACAATGAGCAGTTCTTC.

This clone turned up a few times. The rearrangement links TRBV10-3 to TRBJ1-2; 9 nucleotides line up with TRBD1. The CDR3 runs to 14 residues. The J segment lost 7 bases and the V segment lost 10 bases, leaving 13 bases of the junction unmatched. Germline CDR1 and CDR2: ENHRY and SYGVKD. The CDR3 spells CATEGQGLSAGYTF. The DNA of the CDR3 is TGTGCCACGGAAGGACAGGGGCTTAGTGCTGGCTACACCTTC.

This chain connects TRBV28 to TRBJ2-7, with no clear D. Germline-derived CDR1 and CDR2 are MDHEN and SYDVKM. V was clipped by 4 bases and J by 2 bases, with 15 bases between them. The CDR3 loop spans 15 amino acids. Written as DNA, the CDR3 is TGTGCCAGCAGTTCCAACTCGAAGAGGACCTACGAGCAGTACTTC. It is translated as CASSSNSKRTYEQYF. Full variable domain (outside the CDR3, taken from reference TRBV28 and TRBJ2-7): DVKVTQSSRYLVKRTGEKVFLECVQDMDHENMFWYRQDPGLGLRLIYFSYDVKMKEKGDIPEGYSVSREKKERFSLILESASTNQTSMYLCASSSNSKRTYEQYFGPGTRLTVT.

This clone appeared once. The V and J genes are TRBV7-2 and TRBJ2-5; D ambiguous. Germline V lookup: CDR1 SGHTA, CDR2 FQGNSA. CDR3 size: 13 residues. Trimming removed 1 base from V and 2 bases from J, with 5 bases in between. The CDR3: CASSLVGQETQYF. The CDR3 DNA reads as TGTGCCAGCAGCTTAGTGGGGCAAGAGACCCAGTACTTC.

The chain recombines TRBV10-1 with TRBJ2-5; D is unresolved. Trimming took off 4 bases at V and 4 bases at J, with 7 bases between the two ends. The CDR3 covers 12 residues. Germline assignment: CDR1 WNHNN and CDR2 SYGVQD (reference sequence). This CDR3 is CASSGMGETQYF. The CDR3 DNA sequence: TGCGCCAGCAGTGGGATGGGAGAGACCCAGTACTTC.

The chain combines TRBV27 with TRBJ2-2, with unresolved D. CDR3 size: 12 residues. Germline V gene lookup returns CDR1 MNHEY and CDR2 SMNVEV (reference sequence). V lost 2 bases, J lost 7 bases, and 5 bases lay in between. The CDR3 reads CASSLLLGELFF. As DNA, the CDR3 is TGTGCCAGCAGTTTACTGCTCGGGGAGCTGTTTTTT.

The CDR3 loop reads CASSISGPQETQYF. The CDR3 DNA reads as TGTGCCAGTAGTATCAGCGGGCCCCAAGAGACCCAGTACTTC. The chain carries TRBV19 and TRBJ2-5, with D possibly TRBD2 on 6 matching bases. Germline V gene sequence: CDR1 LNHDA, CDR2 SQIVND (reference sequence). Between the trimmed V and J ends, which lost 3 bases and 1 base, there was a span of 9 bases. This CDR3 spans 14 amino acids.

The chain has TRBV18 and TRBJ2-6; D gene uncertain. Trimming shortened V by 4 bases and J by 3 bases, and 16 bases separated the two germline ends. The germline CDR1 and CDR2 sequences are KGHSH and LQKENI. This CDR3 has 17 amino acids. The CDR3 region is CASSQSTSGDGANVLTF. CDR3 DNA sequence: TGTGCCAGCTCACAATCCACGTCTGGGGATGGGGCCAACGTCCTGACTTTC.

V usage is TRBV7-9 and J usage is TRBJ2-1; 8 bases map to TRBD2. This CDR3 is 15 amino acids long. The germline V gene encodes CDR1 SEHNR and CDR2 FQNEAQ (reference sequence). The junction had 2 bases not matched to a gene; V was cut back by 3 bases and J by 1 base. The CDR3 bases are TGTGCCAGCAGCTTCCGGGAGGGTTCCTACAATGAGCAGTTCTTC. It specifies CASSFREGSYNEQFF.